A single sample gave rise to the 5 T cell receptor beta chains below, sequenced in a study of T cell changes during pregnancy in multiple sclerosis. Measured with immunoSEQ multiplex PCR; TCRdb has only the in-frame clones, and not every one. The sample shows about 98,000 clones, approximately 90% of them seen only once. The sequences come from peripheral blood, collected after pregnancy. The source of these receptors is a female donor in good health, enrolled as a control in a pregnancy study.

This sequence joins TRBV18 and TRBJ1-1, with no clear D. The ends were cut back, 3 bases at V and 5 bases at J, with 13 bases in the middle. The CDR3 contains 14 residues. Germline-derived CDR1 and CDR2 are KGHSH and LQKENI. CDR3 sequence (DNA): TGTGCCAGCTCACCCCGGGAGGGAGGAACTGAAGCTTTCTTT. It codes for CASSPREGGTEAFF.

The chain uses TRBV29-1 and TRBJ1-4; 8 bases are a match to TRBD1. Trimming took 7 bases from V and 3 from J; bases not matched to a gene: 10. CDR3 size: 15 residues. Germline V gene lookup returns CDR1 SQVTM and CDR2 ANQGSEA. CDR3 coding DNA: TGCAGCGCCACCCTGTCGGACAGGGCTAATGAAAAACTGTTTTTT. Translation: CSATLSDRANEKLFF.

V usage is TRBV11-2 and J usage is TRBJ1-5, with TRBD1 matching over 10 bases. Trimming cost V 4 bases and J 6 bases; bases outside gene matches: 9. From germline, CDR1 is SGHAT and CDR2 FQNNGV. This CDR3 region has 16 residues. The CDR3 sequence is CASSSPGQGTSQPQHF. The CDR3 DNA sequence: TGTGCCAGCAGCTCGCCGGGACAGGGGACCTCTCAGCCCCAGCATTTT.

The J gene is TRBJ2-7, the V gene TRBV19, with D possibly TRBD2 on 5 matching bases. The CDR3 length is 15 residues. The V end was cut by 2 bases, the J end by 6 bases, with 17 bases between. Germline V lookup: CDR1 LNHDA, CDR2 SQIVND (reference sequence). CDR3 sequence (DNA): TGTGCCAGTAGTATAACCTCGGCCGCCGGAGGCGAGCAGTACTTC. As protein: CASSITSAAGGEQYF. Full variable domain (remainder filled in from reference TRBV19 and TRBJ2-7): DGGITQSPKYLFRKEGQNVTLSCEQNLNHDAMYWYRQDPGQGLRLIYYSQIVNDFQKGDIAEGYSVSREKKESFPLTVTSAQKNPTAFYLCASSITSAAGGEQYFGPGTRLTVT.

The CDR3: CASSFLGQGAVGANVLTF. The CDR3 bases are TGTGCCAGCAGCTTTTTGGGCCAGGGGGCAGTAGGGGCCAACGTCCTGACTTTC. The chain has TRBV7-9 and TRBJ2-6; 8 bases are a match to TRBD1. The CDR3 length is 18 residues. The germline V gene has CDR1 SEHNR and CDR2 FQNEAQ (reference sequence). Germline trimming cut 3 bases from V and 4 bases from J; bases unmatched to any gene: 11.